This T cell receptor (beta chain) derives from a study of neoadjuvant anti-PD-1 for oral cavity cancer. Note on this clone: At one end, the junction sequence differs from germline, possibly due to a read error.

Looked up from germline, CDR1 is MDHEN and CDR2 is SYDVKM. This CDR3 has 14 amino acids. Assay: immunoSEQ multiplex PCR; the TCRdb copy retains only in-frame clones and omits some. The sample lists 25,000 to 40,000 clones, roughly 80% occurring once. Noted time point: after neoadjuvant nivolumab, at surgical resection. These oral cavity squamous cell carcinomas were HPV-negative and locally advanced. No culture or expansion preceded analysis of these blood cells. This receptor was identified in a person aged 40-85 years with oral cavity squamous cell carcinoma. The chain couples TRBV28 to TRBJ2-2, with D tentatively TRBD1 (5 bases). The specimen comprised PBMCs, sampled after nivolumab (anti-PD-1) treatment. The CDR3 sequence is CASILSGIPGELFF. In DNA form, the CDR3 reads TGTGCCAGCATTTTATCAGGGATCCCCGGGGAGCTGTTTTTT.